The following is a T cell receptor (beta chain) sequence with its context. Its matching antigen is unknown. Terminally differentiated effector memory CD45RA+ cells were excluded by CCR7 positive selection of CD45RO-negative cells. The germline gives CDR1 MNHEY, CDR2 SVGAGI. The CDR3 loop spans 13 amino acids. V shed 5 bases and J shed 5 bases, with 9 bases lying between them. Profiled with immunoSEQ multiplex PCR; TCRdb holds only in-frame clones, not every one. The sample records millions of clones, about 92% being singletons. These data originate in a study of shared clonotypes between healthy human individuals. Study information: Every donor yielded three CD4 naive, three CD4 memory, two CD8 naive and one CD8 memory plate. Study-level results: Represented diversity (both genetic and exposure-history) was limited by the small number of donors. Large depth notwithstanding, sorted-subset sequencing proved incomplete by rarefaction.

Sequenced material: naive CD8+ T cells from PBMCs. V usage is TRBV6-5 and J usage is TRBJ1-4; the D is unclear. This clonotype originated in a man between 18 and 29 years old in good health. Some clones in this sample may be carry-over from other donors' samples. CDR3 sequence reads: CASSRRRNEKLFF. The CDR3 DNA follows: TGTGCCAGCAGTCGCCGACGGAATGAAAAACTGTTTTTT.